This T cell receptor (beta chain) was retrieved from a study of cytomegalovirus exposure and HLA in healthy donors. Primers for the PCR totalled 60 Vbeta and 13 Jbeta. Libraries were prepared by immunoSEQ multiplex PCR; TCRdb keeps only in-frame clonotypes and omits some of them. The sample table includes about 170,000 clones. Broader study findings: TCR beta chains numbering some 160 were designated cytomegalovirus-associated.

Turning to this clone: Its antigen is undetermined.

Germline V lookup: CDR1 SGHTA, CDR2 FQGTGA. The CDR3 runs 14 residues. Trimming shortened V by 1 base and J by 6 bases, and 11 bases separated the two germline ends. The chain combines TRBV7-3 with TRBJ2-3; D uncertain. This TCR derives from an older woman in good health and CMV-seronegative. The material sequenced was PBMCs. The CDR3 sequence: CASSLKTRRDTQYF. Written as DNA, the CDR3 is TGTGCCAGCAGCTTAAAAACGCGGCGGGATACGCAGTATTTT.